Below are 6 T cell receptor beta chains sequenced from a single sample in a study of blood T cell repertoires in COVID-19. This table comes from immunoSEQ multiplex PCR, and its TCRdb copy is limited to in-frame clones, with some not included. The sample shows under 150,000 clones, approximately 86% of them seen only once. Material for sequencing was PBMCs or T cells enriched from blood (not recorded which). These TCRs come from a woman aged 45-60 years who had recovered from COVID-19.

V gene TRBV30 combines with J gene TRBJ1-2, with D unresolved. In germline, CDR1 is GTSNPN, CDR2 SVGIG (reference sequence). This CDR3 is built from 13 residues. V lost 1 base and J lost 1, with 7 bases in between. In DNA, the CDR3 is TGTGCCTGGAGTGCGGGGATTAACTATGGCTACACCTTC. Protein sequence: CAWSAGINYGYTF.

The V call is TRBV6-5, the J call TRBJ1-3; a possible D gene is TRBD1 (5 bases). The V end was cut by 6 bases, the J end by 2 bases, with 14 bases between. Germline CDR1 reads MNHEY; CDR2 reads SVGAGI. The CDR3 runs to 15 residues. CDR3 residues: CASRGRDEAGNTIYF. The CDR3 nucleotides are TGTGCCAGCAGGGGCAGGGATGAGGCTGGAAACACCATATATTTT.

This sequence joins TRBV23-1 and TRBJ2-2; 7 bases line up with TRBD1. TRBV23-1 is recorded as an ORF, its role being uncertain. J gave up 1 base and V 3 bases, and 8 bases lay outside the gene matches. The CDR3 consists of 17 residues. The CDR3 loop reads CASSQPPTGMNTGELFF. The CDR3 DNA reads TGCGCCAGCAGTCAGCCTCCGACAGGGATGAACACCGGGGAGCTGTTTTTT.

This rearrangement joins TRBV11-1 to TRBJ2-5; 8 nucleotides align to TRBD1. The CDR3 contains 14 residues. The germline V gene encodes CDR1 SGHAT and CDR2 FQDESV (reference sequence). The V segment lost 1 base and the J segment 5 bases; nucleotides outside the gene matches: 3. The CDR3 DNA reads as TGTGCCAGCAGCTTAGGACAGGGGAGCGAGACCCAGTACTTC. Protein sequence: CASSLGQGSETQYF.

A word on this clone: This sample also contains other DNA sequences that code for the same CDR3. The J gene is TRBJ1-5, the V gene TRBV6-1; no firm D call. Germline CDR1 and CDR2: MNHNS and SASEGT. Trimming took 2 bases from V and 4 from J, leaving 6 bases between them. This CDR3 is built from 13 residues. DNA of the CDR3: TGTGCCAGCAGTGAACGGGAGAATCAGCCCCAGCATTTT. This sequence encodes CASSERENQPQHF.

The rearrangement uses TRBV27 and TRBJ2-1, with 7 nucleotides matching TRBD2. Looked up from germline, CDR1 is MNHEY and CDR2 is SMNVEV (reference sequence). J gave up 3 bases and V 5 bases, and 10 bases lay outside the gene matches. CDR3 length equals 16 residues. The CDR3 here is CASSPVAGQNYNEQFF. CDR3 in DNA: TGTGCCAGCAGTCCCGTAGCGGGTCAAAACTACAATGAGCAGTTCTTC.